This TCR beta chain was profiled in a study of cytomegalovirus exposure and HLA in healthy donors. A multiplex PCR was run with 60 Vbeta primers and 13 Jbeta primers. Assay used: immunoSEQ multiplex PCR; TCRdb lists only in-frame clones, some missing. The sample holds about 95,000 clones, just under 80% seen once. Germline V gene lookup returns CDR1 MNHNS and CDR2 SASEGT. CDR3 length: 14 amino acids. V dropped 3 bases and J dropped 2 bases, with 11 bases sitting between them. Sequencing input: PBMCs. The chain employs TRBV6-1 and TRBJ2-7; tentatively, D is TRBD1 (6 bases). The receptor was isolated from a woman aged 40 to 50 in good health and CMV-seropositive. CDR3 sequence reads: CASSEADSPYEQYF. The CDR3 DNA is TGTGCCAGCAGTGAGGCGGACAGCCCCTACGAGCAGTACTTC.